The source of this T cell receptor beta chain is a study of blood T cells in healthy people across ages. Next came a second PCR, run for about 7 to 12 cycles, which used a sample-barcoded 5' primer along with a J-beta primer mix. From the 5' RACE reads, TCRdb called clonotypes with MiXCR, one entry per CDR3 protein. This sample has 890,000 or so distinct CDR3 sequences, with about 59% found just once. The CDR3 sequence is 15 residues long. With V trimmed by 5 bases and J by 6 bases, 12 bases remained unmatched. Germline V CDR1 and CDR2: MRHNA, SNTAGT. Only a few counts were recorded for this clonotype.

Sequenced: blood. The rearrangement joins TRBV6-4 to TRBJ2-7; 8 nucleotides agree with TRBD1. This TCR was sampled from a man younger than 40 in good health. In DNA form, the CDR3 reads TGTGCCAGCAGTCAAACGGACAGGGAAGCTCTCGAGCAGTACTTC. Protein product: CASSQTDREALEQYF.